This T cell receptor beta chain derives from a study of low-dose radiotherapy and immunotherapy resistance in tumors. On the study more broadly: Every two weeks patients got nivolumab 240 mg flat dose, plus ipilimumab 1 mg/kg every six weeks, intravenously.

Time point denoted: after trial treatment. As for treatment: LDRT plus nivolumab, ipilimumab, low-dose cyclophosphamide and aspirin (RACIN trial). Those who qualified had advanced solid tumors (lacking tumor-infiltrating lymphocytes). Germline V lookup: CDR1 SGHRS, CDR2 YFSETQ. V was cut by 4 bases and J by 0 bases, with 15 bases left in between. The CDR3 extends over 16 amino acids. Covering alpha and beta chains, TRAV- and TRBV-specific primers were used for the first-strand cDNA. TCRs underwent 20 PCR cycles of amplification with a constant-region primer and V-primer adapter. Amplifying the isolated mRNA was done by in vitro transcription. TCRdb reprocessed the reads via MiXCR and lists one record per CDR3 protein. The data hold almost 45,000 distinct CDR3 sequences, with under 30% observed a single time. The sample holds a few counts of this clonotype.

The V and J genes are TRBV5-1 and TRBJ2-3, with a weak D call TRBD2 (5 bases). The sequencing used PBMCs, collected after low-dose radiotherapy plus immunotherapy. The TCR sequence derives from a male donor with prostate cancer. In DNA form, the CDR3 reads TGCGCCAGCAGCGGACTTTTCGACGGGAGCACAGATACGCAGTATTTT. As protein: CASSGLFDGSTDTQYF.